The 23 T cell receptor beta chains below come from one sample, sequenced in a study of blood T cell repertoires in COVID-19. Clones were sequenced by immunoSEQ multiplex PCR, and TCRdb holds only the in-frame ones, with some missing. The repertoire holds some 200,000 clones, with 88% as singletons. The sequenced sample consisted of PBMCs or T cells enriched from blood (not recorded which). Receptors were obtained from a woman aged 30 to 39 who had recovered from COVID-19.

Worth noting for this clone: One end of the junction fails to match germline, which may point to a read error. V is TRBV7-7 and J is TRBJ1-3; D is unclear. The CDR3 is made up of 15 amino acids. Germline-derived CDR1 and CDR2 are SSHAT and FNYEAQ (reference sequence). DNA for the CDR3: TGTGCTAGCAGCCCGAATATGGGAGCCGGAAACACCATATATTTT. Translation: CASSPNMGAGNTIYF.

This chain uses TRBV7-9 with TRBJ1-2; D is uncertain. The germline V gene has CDR1 SEHNR and CDR2 FQNEAQ (reference sequence). The V gene lost 5 bases and the J gene lost 0 bases, with 16 bases spanning the gap. The CDR3 loop spans 16 amino acids. CDR3 protein: CASSRGESGANYGYTF. CDR3 sequence (DNA): TGTGCCAGCAGCCGGGGAGAGTCGGGAGCTAACTATGGCTACACCTTC. Drawing the rest from reference TRBV7-9 and TRBJ1-2, the complete variable domain is DTGVSQNPRHKITKRGQNVTFRCDPISEHNRLYWYRQTLGQGPEFLTYFQNEAQLEKSRLLSDRFSAERPKGSFSTLEIQRTEQGDSAMYLCASSRGESGANYGYTFGSGTRLTVV.

The rearrangement links TRBV27 to TRBJ1-5; D call uncertain. Germline assignment: CDR1 MNHEY and CDR2 SMNVEV (reference sequence). The V gene lost 5 bases and the J gene lost 3 bases, with 17 bases spanning the gap. This CDR3 is 16 amino acids long. The CDR3 DNA follows: TGTGCCAGCAGTCCGGACCGTCCGGGATACAATCAGCCCCAGCATTTT. This codes for CASSPDRPGYNQPQHF.

This clone was seen a single time. This chain connects TRBV20-1 to TRBJ2-4; D might be TRBD1 (5 bases). Trimming removed 2 bases from V and 6 bases from J, with 5 bases in between. Germline lookup yields CDR1 DFQATT and CDR2 SNEGSKA (reference sequence). This CDR3 comprises 11 residues. Written as DNA, the CDR3 is TGCAGTGCTAGACAGGGAAACATTCAGTACTTC. Its translation is CSARQGNIQYF.

The gene calls are TRBV3-1 (or the pseudogene TRBV3-2) and TRBJ1-2, with 7 bases identical to TRBD1. Germline assignment: CDR1 LGHDT and CDR2 YNNKEL (reference sequence). This CDR3 spans 12 amino acids. V lost 9 bases and J lost 5; bases outside the gene matches: 6. The CDR3, as DNA: TGTGCCAGTGGGACAGCCTTGTATGGCTACACCTTC. It is translated as CASGTALYGYTF.

This sequence joins TRBV7-3 and TRBJ2-3, with TRBD2 matching 9 bases. V lost 4 bases, J lost 3 bases, and 5 bases stayed unmatched. CDR1 SGHTA and CDR2 FQGTGA come from the germline V gene. This CDR3 comprises 15 residues. The CDR3 DNA reads as TGTGCCAGCAGCTCCGCGGGGGGGCTGACAGATACGCAGTATTTT. Residues: CASSSAGGLTDTQYF.

This clone has only one observation. The rearrangement uses TRBV9 and TRBJ1-1; the match to TRBD1 covers 8 bases. The CDR3 is 14 residues long. V gave up 4 bases and J gave up 3 bases; unmatched junction bases: 5. Germline CDR1 reads SGDLS; CDR2 reads YYNGEE. The CDR3 DNA sequence: TGTGCCAGCAGCCCGAGACAGGGGTACACTGAAGCTTTCTTT. It is translated as CASSPRQGYTEAFF.

The chain has TRBV9 and TRBJ1-2, with 7 bases fitting TRBD1. CDR1 and CDR2 from the germline V gene are SGDLS and YYNGEE. The CDR3 consists of 14 residues. Germline trimming cut 5 bases from V and 0 bases from J; bases unmatched to any gene: 4. The CDR3 coding sequence is TGTGCCAGCAGTCCCGGGACAGCTAACTATGGCTACACCTTC. Protein product: CASSPGTANYGYTF. The full variable domain, in which reference TRBV9 and TRBJ1-2 provide the parts outside the CDR3, is DSGVTQTPKHLITATGQRVTLRCSPRSGDLSVYWYQQSLDQGLQFLIQYYNGEERAKGNILERFSAQQFPDLHSELNLSSLELGDSALYFCASSPGTANYGYTFGSGTRLTVV.

This chain uses TRBV9 with TRBJ2-2; 8 bases are shared with TRBD1. The germline CDR1 and CDR2 sequences are SGDLS and YYNGEE. V lost 4 bases and J lost 1; bases outside the gene matches: 6. This CDR3 contains 16 residues. CDR3 bases: TGTGCCAGCAGCTTTTCGACAGGGGTGAACACCGGGGAGCTGTTTTTT. Protein: CASSFSTGVNTGELFF.

V gene TRBV5-1 combines with J gene TRBJ1-3; D might be TRBD1 (6 bases). V was pared by 2 bases and J by 4 bases, with 19 bases between. Germline V gene sequence: CDR1 SGHRS, CDR2 YFSETQ. The CDR3 spans 17 residues. CDR3 sequence (DNA): TGCGCCAGCAGCTTATCTGGAGCCCCAGGGGTGGGAAACACCATATATTTT. As protein: CASSLSGAPGVGNTIYF.

The chain employs TRBV7-9 and TRBJ1-3; no reliable D call. V was shortened by 0 bases and J by 0 bases, with 6 bases between the two germline ends. CDR3 length: 15 residues. CDR1 SEHNR and CDR2 FQNEAQ come from the germline V gene (reference sequence). The DNA of the CDR3 is TGTGCCAGCAGCTTAGCCTTAGCCTCTGGAAACACCATATATTTT. Protein sequence: CASSLALASGNTIYF.

This clone has more than one count but fewer than ten. This rearrangement joins TRBV19 to TRBJ1-2; 9 bases agree with TRBD1. This CDR3 has 16 residues. CDR1 is LNHDA, CDR2 SQIVND, per germline (reference sequence). With 7 bases clipped from V and 4 bases from J, the junction kept 13 bases outside the gene matches. The CDR3 nucleotides read TGTGCCAGTACCAACCCCGGGACAGGGTGGGGCTATGGCTACACCTTC. Protein sequence: CASTNPGTGWGYGYTF.

The chain uses TRBV5-5 and TRBJ1-5; D is undetermined. The CDR3 runs to 14 residues. V lost 0 bases to trimming and J lost 4 bases, with 8 bases between them. CDR1 SGHKS and CDR2 YYEKEE come from the germline V gene (reference sequence). The CDR3 DNA reads as TGTGCCAGCAGCTTGGAGTCACAAAATCAGCCCCAGCATTTT. This sequence encodes CASSLESQNQPQHF.

The chain uses TRBV27 and TRBJ1-1; no clear D. The CDR3 contains 15 residues. V lost 8 bases to trimming and J lost 0 bases, with 16 bases between them. The V gene's germline CDR1 is MNHEY and CDR2 SMNVEV (reference sequence). CDR3 sequence reads: CASLPERSMNTEAFF. The CDR3 coding sequence is TGTGCCAGCCTCCCAGAGAGGTCTATGAACACTGAAGCTTTCTTT.

The CDR3: CASSQEPGTMNTEAFF. CDR3 sequence (DNA): TGCGCCAGCAGCCAAGAGCCCGGGACAATGAACACTGAAGCTTTCTTT. The chain carries TRBV4-1 and TRBJ1-1; D possibly corresponds to TRBD1 (6 bases). The CDR3 length is 16 residues. CDR1 and CDR2 from the germline V gene are MGHRA and YSYEKL. Trimming took off 0 bases at V and 0 bases at J, with 11 bases between the two ends.

V and J are TRBV7-2 and TRBJ1-1; TRBD1 is a possible D gene (6 bases). V gave up 1 base and J gave up 2 bases, with 20 bases separating them. Germline CDR1 reads SGHTA; CDR2 reads FQGNSA. This CDR3 has 18 amino acids. CDR3 amino acids: CASSLEAVWQGQNTEAFF. The CDR3 nucleotides read TGTGCCAGCAGCTTAGAGGCCGTGTGGCAGGGGCAAAACACTGAAGCTTTCTTT.

This chain links TRBV7-2 with TRBJ2-5; possible D gene TRBD2, 7 bases. The germline gives CDR1 SGHTA, CDR2 FQGNSA. V dropped 2 bases and J dropped 2 bases, with 15 bases sitting between them. The CDR3 is 16 amino acids. CDR3 sequence: CASSLNGGLRQETQYF. CDR3 DNA: TGTGCCAGCAGCTTAAACGGGGGGCTGAGGCAAGAGACCCAGTACTTC.

The chain has TRBV2 and TRBJ1-1; weak D call: TRBD1 (5 bases). Trimming took off 5 bases at V and 1 base at J, with 11 bases between the two ends. Germline CDR1 is SNHLY and CDR2 is FYNNEI. The CDR3 length is 14 residues. The CDR3, as DNA: TGTGCCAGCAGTCTCGACAGCAAGAACACTGAAGCTTTCTTT. Protein product: CASSLDSKNTEAFF. Using reference TRBV2 and TRBJ1-1 for the parts outside the CDR3, the full variable domain is EPEVTQTPSHQVTQMGQEVILRCVPISNHLYFYWYRQILGQKVEFLVSFYNNEISEKSEIFDDQFSVERPDGSNFTLKIRSTKLEDSAMYFCASSLDSKNTEAFFGQGTRLTVV.

Ten or more counts support this clone. The chain has TRBV3-1 (or the pseudogene TRBV3-2) and TRBJ2-2; no reliable D call. Deletions cut 1 base from V and 3 bases from J, with 9 bases between. Germline V gene data show CDR1 as LGHDT and CDR2 as YNNKEL (reference sequence). The CDR3 is made up of 15 amino acids. CDR3 nucleotide sequence: TGTGCCAGCAGCCAAGGTTTTAGAGACACCGGGGAGCTGTTTTTT. Amino acids: CASSQGFRDTGELFF.

There are a few counts of this clone. The genes are TRBV7-2 and TRBJ1-5, with D maybe TRBD1 (6 bases). This CDR3 spans 15 amino acids. Trimming pared 4 bases from V and 9 bases from J, leaving 19 bases between. Germline lookup yields CDR1 SGHTA and CDR2 FQGNSA. CDR3 sequence reads: CASSSQQGRESPQHF. The CDR3 nucleotides read TGTGCCAGCAGCTCCCAGCAGGGGCGCGAATCGCCCCAGCATTTT.

The rearrangement joins TRBV9 to TRBJ1-5; D unclear. The CDR3 is made up of 15 amino acids. V was trimmed by 3 bases and J by 5 bases, leaving 15 bases between them. Germline lookup yields CDR1 SGDLS and CDR2 YYNGEE. CDR3 protein: CASSAGFSFDQPQHF. The CDR3 DNA reads TGTGCCAGCAGCGCCGGGTTTTCCTTCGATCAGCCCCAGCATTTT.

The chain uses TRBV6-2 or TRBV6-3 and TRBJ2-2, with a tentative D call TRBD1 (5 bases). Germline V gives CDR1 MNHEY, CDR2 SVGEGT. The CDR3 has 14 amino acids. Trimming pared 6 bases from V and 6 bases from J, leaving 14 bases between. CDR3 region: CASSLTPGSGELFF. DNA for the CDR3: TGTGCCAGCAGCCTAACCCCAGGGTCCGGGGAGCTGTTTTTT.

This clone was detected a few times. The chain recombines TRBV6-4 with TRBJ2-5; TRBD2 matches at 12 bases. There are 15 residues in the CDR3. Germline-derived CDR1 and CDR2 are MRHNA and SNTAGT. V dropped 3 bases and J dropped 1; count of bases not matched to a gene: 0. CDR3 coding DNA: TGTGCCAGCAGTGAGACTAGCGGGGGCCAAGAGACCCAGTACTTC. Translating it yields CASSETSGGQETQYF.